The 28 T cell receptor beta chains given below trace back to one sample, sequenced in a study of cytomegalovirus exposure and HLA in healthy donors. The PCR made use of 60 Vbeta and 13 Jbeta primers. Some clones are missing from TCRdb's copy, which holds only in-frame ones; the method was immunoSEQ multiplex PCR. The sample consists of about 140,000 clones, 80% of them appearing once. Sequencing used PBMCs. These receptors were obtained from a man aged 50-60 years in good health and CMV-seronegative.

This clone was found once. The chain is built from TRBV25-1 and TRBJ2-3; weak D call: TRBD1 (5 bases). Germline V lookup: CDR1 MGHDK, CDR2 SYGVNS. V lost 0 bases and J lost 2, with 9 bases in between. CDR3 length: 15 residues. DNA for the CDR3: TGTGCCAGCAGTGAATATCTAGGGGACACAGATACGCAGTATTTT. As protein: CASSEYLGDTDTQYF.

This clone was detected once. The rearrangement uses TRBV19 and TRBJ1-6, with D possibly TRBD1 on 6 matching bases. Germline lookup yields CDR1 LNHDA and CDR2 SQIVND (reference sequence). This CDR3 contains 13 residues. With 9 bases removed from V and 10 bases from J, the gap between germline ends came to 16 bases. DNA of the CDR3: TGTGCCAGCGGCTCACAGGGACGGTCACCCCTCCACTTT. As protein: CASGSQGRSPLHF.

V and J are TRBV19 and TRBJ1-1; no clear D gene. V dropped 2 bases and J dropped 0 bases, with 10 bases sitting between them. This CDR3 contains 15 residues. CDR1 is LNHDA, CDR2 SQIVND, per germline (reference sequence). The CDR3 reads CASSIYGTVNTEAFF. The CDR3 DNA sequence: TGTGCCAGTAGTATATATGGTACGGTGAACACTGAAGCTTTCTTT.

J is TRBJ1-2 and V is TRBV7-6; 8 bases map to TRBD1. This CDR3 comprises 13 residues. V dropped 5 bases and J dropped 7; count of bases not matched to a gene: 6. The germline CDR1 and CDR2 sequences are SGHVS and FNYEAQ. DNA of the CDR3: TGTGCCAGCAGCGTCGACAGGGGTGGTGGCTACACCTTC. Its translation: CASSVDRGGGYTF.

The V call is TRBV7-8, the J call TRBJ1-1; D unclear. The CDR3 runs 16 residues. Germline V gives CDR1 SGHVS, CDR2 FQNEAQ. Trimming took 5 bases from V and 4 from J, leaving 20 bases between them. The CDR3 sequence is CASSPIENVRGTEAFF. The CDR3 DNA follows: TGTGCCAGCAGCCCGATCGAGAATGTTCGGGGCACTGAAGCTTTCTTT.

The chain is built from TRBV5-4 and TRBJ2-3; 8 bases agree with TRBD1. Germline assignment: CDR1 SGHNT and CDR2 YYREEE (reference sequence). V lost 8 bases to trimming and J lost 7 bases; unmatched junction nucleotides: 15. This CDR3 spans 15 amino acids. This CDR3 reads CASKDRGNEGNTQYF. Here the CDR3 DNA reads TGTGCCAGTAAAGACAGGGGAAACGAGGGAAATACGCAGTATTTT.

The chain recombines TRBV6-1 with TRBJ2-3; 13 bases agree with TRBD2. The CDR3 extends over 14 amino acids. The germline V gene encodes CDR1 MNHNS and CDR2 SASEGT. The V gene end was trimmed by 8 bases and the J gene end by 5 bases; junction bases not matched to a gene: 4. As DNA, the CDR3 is TGTGCCAGCGGGACTAGCGGGAAGGTAGATACGCAGTATTTT. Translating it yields CASGTSGKVDTQYF.

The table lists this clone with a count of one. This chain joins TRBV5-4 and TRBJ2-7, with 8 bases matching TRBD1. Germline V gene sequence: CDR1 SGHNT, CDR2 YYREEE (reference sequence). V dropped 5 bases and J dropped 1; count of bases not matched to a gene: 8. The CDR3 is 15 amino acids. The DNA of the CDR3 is TGTGCCAGCAGACCCGGGACAGGTGCTTCCTACGAGCAGTACTTC. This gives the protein CASRPGTGASYEQYF.

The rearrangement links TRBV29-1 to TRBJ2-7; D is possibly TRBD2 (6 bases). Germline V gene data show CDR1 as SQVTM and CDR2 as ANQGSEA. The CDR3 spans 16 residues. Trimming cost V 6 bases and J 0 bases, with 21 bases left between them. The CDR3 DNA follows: TGCAGCGTACCAGGGACTCCCGCTTCAAGCTCCTACGAGCAGTACTTC. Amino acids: CSVPGTPASSSYEQYF.

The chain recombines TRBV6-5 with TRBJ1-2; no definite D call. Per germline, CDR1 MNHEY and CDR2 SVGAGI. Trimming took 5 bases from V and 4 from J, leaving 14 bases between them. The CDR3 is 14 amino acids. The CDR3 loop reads CASSRVIGTYGYTF. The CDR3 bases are TGTGCCAGCAGTCGGGTTATCGGTACCTATGGCTACACCTTC.

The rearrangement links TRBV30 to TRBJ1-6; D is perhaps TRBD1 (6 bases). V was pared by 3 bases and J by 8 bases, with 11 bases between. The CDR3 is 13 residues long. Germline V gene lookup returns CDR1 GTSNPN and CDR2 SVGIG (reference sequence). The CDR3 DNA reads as TGTGCCTGGAGGGACAGTGGACATTCACCCCTCCACTTT. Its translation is CAWRDSGHSPLHF.

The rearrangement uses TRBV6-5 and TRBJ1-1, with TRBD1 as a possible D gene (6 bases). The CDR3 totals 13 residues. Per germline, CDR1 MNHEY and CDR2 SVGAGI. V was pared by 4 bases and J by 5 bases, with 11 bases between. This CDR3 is CASSSTGPTEAFF. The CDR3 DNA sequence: TGTGCCAGCAGTTCAACAGGGCCGACTGAAGCTTTCTTT.

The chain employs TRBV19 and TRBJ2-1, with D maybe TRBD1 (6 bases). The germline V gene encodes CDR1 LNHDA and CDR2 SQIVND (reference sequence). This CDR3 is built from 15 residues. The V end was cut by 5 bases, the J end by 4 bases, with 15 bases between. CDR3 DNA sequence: TGTGCCAGTAGTGGGGGACACGGGATTTACAATGAGCAGTTCTTC. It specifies CASSGGHGIYNEQFF.

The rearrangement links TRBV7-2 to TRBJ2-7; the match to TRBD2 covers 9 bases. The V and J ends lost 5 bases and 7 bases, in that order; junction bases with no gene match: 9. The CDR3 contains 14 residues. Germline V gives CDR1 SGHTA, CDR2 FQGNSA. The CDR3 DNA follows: TGTGCCAGCAGCATTCGCGGGGGGGGAAGAGAGCAGTACTTC. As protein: CASSIRGGGREQYF.

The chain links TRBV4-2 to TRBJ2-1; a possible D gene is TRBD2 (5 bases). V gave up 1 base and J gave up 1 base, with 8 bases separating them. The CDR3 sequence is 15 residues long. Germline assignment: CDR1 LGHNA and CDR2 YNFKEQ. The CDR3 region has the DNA TGTGCCAGCAGCCAAGTGCTAGCTTCCTACAATGAGCAGTTCTTC. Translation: CASSQVLASYNEQFF.

The CDR3 region has the DNA TGTGCCAGCCACGGACAGAGCCAAGAGACCCAGTACTTC. Its translation: CASHGQSQETQYF. The rearrangement uses TRBV18 and TRBJ2-5, with a possible D match to TRBD1 (6 bases). CDR1 and CDR2 from the germline V gene are KGHSH and LQKENI. V was shortened by 8 bases and J by 1 base, with 11 bases between the two germline ends. This CDR3 contains 13 residues. Using reference TRBV18 and TRBJ2-5 for the parts outside the CDR3, the full variable domain is NAGVMQNPRHLVRRRGQEARLRCSPMKGHSHVYWYRQLPEEGLKFMVYLQKENIIDESGMPKERFSAEFPKEGPSILRIQQVVRGDSAAYFCASHGQSQETQYFGPGTRLLVL.

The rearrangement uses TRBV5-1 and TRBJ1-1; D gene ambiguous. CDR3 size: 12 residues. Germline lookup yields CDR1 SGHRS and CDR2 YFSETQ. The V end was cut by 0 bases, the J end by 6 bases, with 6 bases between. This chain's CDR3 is CASSLESAEAFF. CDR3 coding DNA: TGCGCCAGCAGCTTGGAGAGCGCTGAAGCTTTCTTT.

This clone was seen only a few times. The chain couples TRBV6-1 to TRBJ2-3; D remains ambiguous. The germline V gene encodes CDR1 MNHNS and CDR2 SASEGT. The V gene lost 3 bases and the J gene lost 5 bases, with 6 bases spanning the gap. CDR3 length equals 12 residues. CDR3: CASSDSGDTQYF. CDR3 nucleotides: TGTGCCAGCAGTGATTCCGGAGATACGCAGTATTTT.

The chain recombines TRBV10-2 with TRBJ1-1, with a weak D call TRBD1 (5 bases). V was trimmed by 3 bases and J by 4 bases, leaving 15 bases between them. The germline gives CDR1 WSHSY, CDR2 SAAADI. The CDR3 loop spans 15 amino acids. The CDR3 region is CASSDSGGSSTEAFF. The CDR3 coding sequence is TGCGCCAGCAGTGATTCCGGGGGATCGAGCACTGAAGCTTTCTTT.

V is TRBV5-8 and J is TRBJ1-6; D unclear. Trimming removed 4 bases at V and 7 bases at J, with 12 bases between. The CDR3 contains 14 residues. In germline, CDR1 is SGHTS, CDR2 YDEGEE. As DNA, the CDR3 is TGTGCCAGCAGCCGGGGAGAGTCGAATTCACCCCTCCACTTT. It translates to CASSRGESNSPLHF.

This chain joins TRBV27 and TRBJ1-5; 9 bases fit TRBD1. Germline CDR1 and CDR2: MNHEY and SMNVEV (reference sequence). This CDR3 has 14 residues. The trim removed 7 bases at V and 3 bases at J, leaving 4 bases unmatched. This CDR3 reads CASKGTGTNQPQHF. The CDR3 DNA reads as TGTGCCAGCAAAGGGACAGGGACCAATCAGCCCCAGCATTTT.

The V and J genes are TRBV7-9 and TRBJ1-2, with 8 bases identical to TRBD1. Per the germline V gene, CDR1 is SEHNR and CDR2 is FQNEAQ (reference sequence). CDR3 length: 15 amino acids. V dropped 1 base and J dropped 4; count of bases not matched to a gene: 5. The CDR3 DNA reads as TGTGCCAGCAGCTTAGGGACAGGGAGCATCTATGGCTACACCTTC. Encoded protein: CASSLGTGSIYGYTF.

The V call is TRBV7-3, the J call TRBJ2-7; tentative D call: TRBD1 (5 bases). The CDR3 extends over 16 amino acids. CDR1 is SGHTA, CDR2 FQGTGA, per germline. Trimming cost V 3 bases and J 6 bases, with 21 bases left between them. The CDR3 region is CASSFLTAYIPTEQYF. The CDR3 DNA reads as TGTGCCAGCAGCTTTTTGACAGCTTATATTCCTACCGAGCAGTACTTC.

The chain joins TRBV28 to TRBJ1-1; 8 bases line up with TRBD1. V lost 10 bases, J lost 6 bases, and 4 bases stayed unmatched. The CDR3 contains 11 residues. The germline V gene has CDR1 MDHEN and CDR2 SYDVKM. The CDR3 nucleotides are TGTGCCATCTCCAGGGGGCCTGAAGCTTTCTTT. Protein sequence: CAISRGPEAFF.

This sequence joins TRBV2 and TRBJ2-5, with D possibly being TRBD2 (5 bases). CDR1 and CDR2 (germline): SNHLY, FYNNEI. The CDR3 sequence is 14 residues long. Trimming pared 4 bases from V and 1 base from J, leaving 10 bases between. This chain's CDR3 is CASSGLGAQETQYF. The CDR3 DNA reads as TGTGCCAGCAGTGGATTGGGAGCCCAAGAGACCCAGTACTTC.

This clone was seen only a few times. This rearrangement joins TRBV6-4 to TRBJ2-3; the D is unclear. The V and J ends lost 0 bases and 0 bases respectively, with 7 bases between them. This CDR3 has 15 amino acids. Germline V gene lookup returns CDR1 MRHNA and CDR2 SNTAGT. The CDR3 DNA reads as TGTGCCAGCAGTGACTCCGTCTCGAGCACAGATACGCAGTATTTT. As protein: CASSDSVSSTDTQYF.

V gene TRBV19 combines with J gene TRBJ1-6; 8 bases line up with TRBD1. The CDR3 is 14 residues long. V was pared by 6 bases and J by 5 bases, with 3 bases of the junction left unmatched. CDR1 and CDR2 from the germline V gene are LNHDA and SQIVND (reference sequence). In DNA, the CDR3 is TGTGCCAGTAGGGACAGGGACAATAATTCACCCCTCCACTTT. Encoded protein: CASRDRDNNSPLHF. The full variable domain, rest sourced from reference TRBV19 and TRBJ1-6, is DGGITQSPKYLFRKEGQNVTLSCEQNLNHDAMYWYRQDPGQGLRLIYYSQIVNDFQKGDIAEGYSVSREKKESFPLTVTSAQKNPTAFYLCASRDRDNNSPLHFGNGTRLTVT.

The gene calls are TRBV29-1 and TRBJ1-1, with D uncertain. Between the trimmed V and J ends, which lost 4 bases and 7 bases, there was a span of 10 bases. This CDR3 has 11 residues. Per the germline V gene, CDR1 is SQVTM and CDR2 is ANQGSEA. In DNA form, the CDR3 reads TGCAGCGTTGCCGGGATCGGTGAAGCTTTCTTT. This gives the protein CSVAGIGEAFF.